The clone carrying this T cell receptor beta chain was found a few times. V lost 4 bases to trimming and J lost 4 bases, with 15 bases between them. The CDR3 loop spans 14 amino acids. The germline gives CDR1 SGDLS, CDR2 YYNGEE. These data belong to a study of beta chain features in type 1 diabetes. The sequenced template was cDNA made from the entire isolated RNA. The assay was immunoSEQ multiplex PCR, and TCRdb's table has in-frame clones only and misses some. Of about 220,000 clones in the sample, roughly 10% were seen once. Sorted populations were all over 98% pure. The receptor's source is a man between 18 and 29 years old in good health. V gene TRBV9 combines with J gene TRBJ2-7; D gene ambiguous. Sequences were obtained from central memory CD4+ T cells from blood. CDR3 amino acids: CASSPTGYQYEQYF. DNA of the CDR3: TGTGCCAGCAGCCCCACGGGCTACCAGTACGAGCAGTACTTC.